This TCR beta chain was identified during a study of regulatory T cells in long-lasting Graves disease. Overall study context: Graves' patients, newly diagnosed, had taken antithyroid drugs under 3 months. Study observations and caveats: Under persistent disease, TRBV28, TRBJ1-2 and TRBJ2-5 were used preferentially.

Time point given: newly diagnosed GD, antithyroid drugs for less than 3 months. RNA extracted from PBMCs served as the sequencing template. An endocrinology department in Xi'an, China, supplied the patients. The CDR3 covers 15 residues. Looked up from germline, CDR1 is MNHEY and CDR2 is SMNVEV (reference sequence). V lost 4 bases, J lost 6 bases, and 10 bases stayed unmatched. Libraries of TCR beta came from iRepertoire HTBI primers plus Arm-PCR of CDR3 regions. MiXCR, run by TCRdb on the multiplex PCR reads, gives a single entry per CDR3 protein. The table lists approximately 300,000 distinct CDR3 sequences, 18% of them singletons. At least ten counts were recorded for this clonotype. As yet, its antigen is unknown.

The sequence was obtained from a female donor with Graves disease. The source was peripheral blood mononuclear cells (PBMCs), collected at new diagnosis, from a patient treated with antithyroid drugs. The chain recombines TRBV27 with TRBJ2-7; 9 bases fit TRBD1. The chain's CDR3 is CASSYPGTGMSEQYF. CDR3 sequence (DNA): TGTGCCAGCAGTTACCCCGGGACAGGGATGTCCGAGCAGTACTTC.